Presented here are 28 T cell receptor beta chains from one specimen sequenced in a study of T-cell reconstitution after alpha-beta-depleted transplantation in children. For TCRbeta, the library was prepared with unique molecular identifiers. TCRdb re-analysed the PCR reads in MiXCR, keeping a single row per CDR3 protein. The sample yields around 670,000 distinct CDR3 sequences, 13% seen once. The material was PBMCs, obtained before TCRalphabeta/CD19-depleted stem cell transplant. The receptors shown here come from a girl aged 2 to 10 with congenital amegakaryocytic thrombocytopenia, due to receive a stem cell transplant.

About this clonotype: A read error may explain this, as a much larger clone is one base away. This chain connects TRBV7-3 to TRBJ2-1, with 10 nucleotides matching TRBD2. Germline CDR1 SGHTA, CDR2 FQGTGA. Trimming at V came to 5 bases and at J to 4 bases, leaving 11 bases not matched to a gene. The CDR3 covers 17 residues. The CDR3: CASSVASGRETYNEQFF. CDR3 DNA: TGTGCCAGCAGCGTGGCTAGCGGGAGAGAGACTTACAATGAGCAGTTCTTC.

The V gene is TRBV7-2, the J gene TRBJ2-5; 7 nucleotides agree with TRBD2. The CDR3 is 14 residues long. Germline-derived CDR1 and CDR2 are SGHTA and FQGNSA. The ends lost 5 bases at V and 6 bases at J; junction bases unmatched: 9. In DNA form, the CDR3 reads TGTGCCAGCAGCCCGATGACTAGCCGTCAGACCCAGTACTTC. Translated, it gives CASSPMTSRQTQYF.

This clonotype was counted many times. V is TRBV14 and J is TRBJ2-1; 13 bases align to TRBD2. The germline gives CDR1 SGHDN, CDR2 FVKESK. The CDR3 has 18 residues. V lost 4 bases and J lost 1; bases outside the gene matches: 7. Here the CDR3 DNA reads TGTGCCAGCAGCCTGGGACTAGCGGGAAGGTTGTCCTACAATGAGCAGTTCTTC. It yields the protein CASSLGLAGRLSYNEQFF.

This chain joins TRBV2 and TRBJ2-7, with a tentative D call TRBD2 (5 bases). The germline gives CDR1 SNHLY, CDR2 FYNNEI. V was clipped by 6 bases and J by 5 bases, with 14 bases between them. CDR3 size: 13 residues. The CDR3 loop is CASRVRASNEQYF. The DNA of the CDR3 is TGTGCCAGCAGGGTGCGGGCGTCCAACGAGCAGTACTTC. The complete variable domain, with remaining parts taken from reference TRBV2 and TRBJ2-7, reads EPEVTQTPSHQVTQMGQEVILRCVPISNHLYFYWYRQILGQKVEFLVSFYNNEISEKSEIFDDQFSVERPDGSNFTLKIRSTKLEDSAMYFCASRVRASNEQYFGPGTRLTVT.

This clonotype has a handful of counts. CDR3 region: CASSFRFQLQETQYF. DNA for the CDR3: TGTGCCAGCAGTTTTAGGTTCCAGCTCCAAGAGACCCAGTACTTC. The V gene is TRBV12-3 or TRBV12-4, the J gene TRBJ2-5; D remains ambiguous. This CDR3 spans 15 amino acids. V gave up 3 bases and J gave up 1 base, with 12 bases separating them.

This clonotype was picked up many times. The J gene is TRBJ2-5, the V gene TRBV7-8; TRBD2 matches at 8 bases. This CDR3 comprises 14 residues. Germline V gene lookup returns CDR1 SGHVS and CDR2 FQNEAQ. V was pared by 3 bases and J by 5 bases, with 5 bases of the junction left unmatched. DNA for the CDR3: TGTGCCAGCAGCTTGAGGACTAGCCGGGAGACCCAGTACTTC. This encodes CASSLRTSRETQYF.

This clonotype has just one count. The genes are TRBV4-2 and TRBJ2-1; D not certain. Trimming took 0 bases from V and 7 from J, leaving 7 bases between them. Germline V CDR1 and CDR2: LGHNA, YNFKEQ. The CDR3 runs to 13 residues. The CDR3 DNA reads TGTGCCAGCAGCCAAGACTATGGGAATGAGCAGTTCTTC. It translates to CASSQDYGNEQFF.

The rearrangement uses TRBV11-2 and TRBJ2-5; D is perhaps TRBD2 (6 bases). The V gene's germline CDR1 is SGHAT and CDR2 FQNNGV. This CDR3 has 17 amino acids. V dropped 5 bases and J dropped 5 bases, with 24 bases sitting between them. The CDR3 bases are TGTGCCAGCAGCACCTACCCCGGGACTGCAGTTGGGGAGACCCAGTACTTC. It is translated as CASSTYPGTAVGETQYF.

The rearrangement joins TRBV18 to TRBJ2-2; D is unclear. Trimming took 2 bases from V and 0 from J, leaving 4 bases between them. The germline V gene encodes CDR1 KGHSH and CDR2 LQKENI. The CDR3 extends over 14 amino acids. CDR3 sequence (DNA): TGTGCCAGCTCACCATCTTCGAACACCGGGGAGCTGTTTTTT. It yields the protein CASSPSSNTGELFF.

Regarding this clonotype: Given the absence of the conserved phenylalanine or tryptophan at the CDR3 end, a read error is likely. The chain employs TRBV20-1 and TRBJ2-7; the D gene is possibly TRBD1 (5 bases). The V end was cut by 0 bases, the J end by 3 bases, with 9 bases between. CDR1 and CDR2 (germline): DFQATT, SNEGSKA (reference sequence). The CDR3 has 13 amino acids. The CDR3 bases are TGCAGTGCTAGAGACAGGGTAATCTACGAGCAGTACTAC. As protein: CSARDRVIYEQYY.

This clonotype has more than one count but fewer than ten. The CDR3 sequence: CASSPGLAGINYNEQFF. The CDR3 DNA sequence: TGCGCCAGCAGCCCGGGACTAGCGGGGATAAACTACAATGAGCAGTTCTTC. The chain employs TRBV5-1 and TRBJ2-1, with TRBD2 matching over 13 bases. In germline, CDR1 is SGHRS, CDR2 YFSETQ. The V gene end was trimmed by 4 bases and the J gene end by 3 bases; junction bases not matched to a gene: 7. The CDR3 totals 17 residues.

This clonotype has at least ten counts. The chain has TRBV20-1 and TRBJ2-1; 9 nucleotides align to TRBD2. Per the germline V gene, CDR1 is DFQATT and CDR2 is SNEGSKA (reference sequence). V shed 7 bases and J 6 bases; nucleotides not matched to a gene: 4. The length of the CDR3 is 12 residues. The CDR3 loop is CSVGTSRNEQFF. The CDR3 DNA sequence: TGCAGTGTTGGGACTAGCCGCAATGAGCAGTTCTTC.

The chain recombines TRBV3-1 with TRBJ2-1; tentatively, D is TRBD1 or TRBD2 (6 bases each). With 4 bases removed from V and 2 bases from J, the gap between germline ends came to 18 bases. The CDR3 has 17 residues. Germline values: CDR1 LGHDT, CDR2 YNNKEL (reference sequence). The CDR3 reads CASSPLGAGMTYNEQFF. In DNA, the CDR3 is TGTGCCAGCAGCCCTCTGGGGGCGGGAATGACCTACAATGAGCAGTTCTTC.

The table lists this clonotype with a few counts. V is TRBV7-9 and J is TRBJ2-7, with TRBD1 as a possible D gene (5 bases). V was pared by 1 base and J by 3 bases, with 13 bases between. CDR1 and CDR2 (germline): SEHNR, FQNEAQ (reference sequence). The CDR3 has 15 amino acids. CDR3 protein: CASSLGDSSLYEQYF. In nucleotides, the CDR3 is TGTGCCAGCAGCTTAGGCGACAGTAGCCTCTACGAGCAGTACTTC. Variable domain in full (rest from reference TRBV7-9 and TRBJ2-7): DTGVSQNPRHKITKRGQNVTFRCDPISEHNRLYWYRQTLGQGPEFLTYFQNEAQLEKSRLLSDRFSAERPKGSFSTLEIQRTEQGDSAMYLCASSLGDSSLYEQYFGPGTRLTVT.

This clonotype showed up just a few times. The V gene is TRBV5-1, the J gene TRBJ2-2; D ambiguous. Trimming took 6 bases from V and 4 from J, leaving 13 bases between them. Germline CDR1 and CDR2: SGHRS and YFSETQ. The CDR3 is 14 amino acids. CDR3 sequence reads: CASKSELRTGELFF. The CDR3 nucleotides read TGCGCCAGCAAAAGCGAGCTTCGCACCGGGGAGCTGTTTTTT.

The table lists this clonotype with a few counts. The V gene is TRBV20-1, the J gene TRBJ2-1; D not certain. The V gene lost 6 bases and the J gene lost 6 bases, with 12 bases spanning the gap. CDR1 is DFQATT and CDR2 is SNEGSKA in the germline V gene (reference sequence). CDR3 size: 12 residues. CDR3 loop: CSAWLSSNEQFF. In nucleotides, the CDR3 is TGCAGTGCGTGGCTTTCTTCCAATGAGCAGTTCTTC.

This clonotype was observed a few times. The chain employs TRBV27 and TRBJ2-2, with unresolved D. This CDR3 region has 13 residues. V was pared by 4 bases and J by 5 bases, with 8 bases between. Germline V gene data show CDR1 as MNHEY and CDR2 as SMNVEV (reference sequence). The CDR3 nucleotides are TGTGCCAGCAGTTACACCGTTACCGGGGAGCTGTTTTTT. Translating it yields CASSYTVTGELFF.

The CDR3 DNA reads TGTGCCACCTGCAAGGACGGTCTCGGGGAGACCCAGTACTTC. Amino acid sequence: CATCKDGLGETQYF. The genes are TRBV6-1 and TRBJ2-5; D remains unclear. Germline V gene data show CDR1 as MNHNS and CDR2 as SASEGT. CDR3 length: 14 residues. Trimming took off 10 bases at V and 5 bases at J, with 20 bases between the two ends.

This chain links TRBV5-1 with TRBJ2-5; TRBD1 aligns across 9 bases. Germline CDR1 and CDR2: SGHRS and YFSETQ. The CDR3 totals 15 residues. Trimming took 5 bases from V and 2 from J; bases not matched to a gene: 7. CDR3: CASSRTGERQETQYF. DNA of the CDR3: TGCGCCAGCAGTCGGACAGGGGAACGGCAAGAGACCCAGTACTTC.

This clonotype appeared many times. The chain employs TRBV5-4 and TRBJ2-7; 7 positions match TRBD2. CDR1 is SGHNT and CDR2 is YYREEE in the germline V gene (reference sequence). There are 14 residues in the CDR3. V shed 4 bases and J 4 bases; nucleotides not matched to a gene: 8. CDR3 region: CASSLSGTNYEQYF. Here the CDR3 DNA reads TGTGCCAGCAGCCTCTCCGGGACTAATTACGAGCAGTACTTC. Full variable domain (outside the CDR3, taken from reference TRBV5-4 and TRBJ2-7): ETGVTQSPTHLIKTRGQQVTLRCSSQSGHNTVSWYQQALGQGPQFIFQYYREEENGRGNFPPRFSGLQFPNYSSELNVNALELDDSALYLCASSLSGTNYEQYFGPGTRLTVT.

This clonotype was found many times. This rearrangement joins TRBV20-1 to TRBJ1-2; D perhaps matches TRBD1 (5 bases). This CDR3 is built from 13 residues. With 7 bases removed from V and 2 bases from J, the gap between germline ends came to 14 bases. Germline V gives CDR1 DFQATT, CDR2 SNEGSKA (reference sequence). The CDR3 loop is CSVRSRGNYGYTF. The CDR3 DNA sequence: TGCAGTGTTCGATCCCGGGGGAACTATGGCTACACCTTC.

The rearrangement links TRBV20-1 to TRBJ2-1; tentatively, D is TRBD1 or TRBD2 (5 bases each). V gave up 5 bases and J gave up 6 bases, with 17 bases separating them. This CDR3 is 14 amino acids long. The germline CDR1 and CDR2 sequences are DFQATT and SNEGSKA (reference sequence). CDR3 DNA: TGCAGTGCTGGGCCCGGGACCGCCTCCAATGAGCAGTTCTTC. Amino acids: CSAGPGTASNEQFF.

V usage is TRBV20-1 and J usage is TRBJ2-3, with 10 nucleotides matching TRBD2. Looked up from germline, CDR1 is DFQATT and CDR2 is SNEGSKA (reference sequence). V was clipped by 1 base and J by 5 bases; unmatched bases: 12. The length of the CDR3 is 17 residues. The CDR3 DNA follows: TGCAGTGCTAGAGCCCCTATTCAGCGGGAGGGCCTAGATACGCAGTATTTT. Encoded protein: CSARAPIQREGLDTQYF.

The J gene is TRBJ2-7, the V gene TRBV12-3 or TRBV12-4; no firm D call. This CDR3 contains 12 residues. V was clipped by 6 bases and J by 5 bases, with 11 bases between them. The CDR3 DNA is TGTGCCAGCAGCAGCTATGGGGACGAGCAGTACTTC. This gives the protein CASSSYGDEQYF.

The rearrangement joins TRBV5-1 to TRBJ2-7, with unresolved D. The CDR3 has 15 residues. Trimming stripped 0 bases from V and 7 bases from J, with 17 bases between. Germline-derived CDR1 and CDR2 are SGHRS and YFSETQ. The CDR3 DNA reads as TGCGCCAGCAGCTTGGACCGTTTGGGTCTGGGGGAGCAGTACTTC. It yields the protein CASSLDRLGLGEQYF.

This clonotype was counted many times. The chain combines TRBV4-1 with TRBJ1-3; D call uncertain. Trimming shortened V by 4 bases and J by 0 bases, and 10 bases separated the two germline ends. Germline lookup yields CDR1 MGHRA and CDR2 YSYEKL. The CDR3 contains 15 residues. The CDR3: CASSLTAGSGNTIYF. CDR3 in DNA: TGCGCCAGCAGCCTCACGGCTGGCTCTGGAAACACCATATATTTT.

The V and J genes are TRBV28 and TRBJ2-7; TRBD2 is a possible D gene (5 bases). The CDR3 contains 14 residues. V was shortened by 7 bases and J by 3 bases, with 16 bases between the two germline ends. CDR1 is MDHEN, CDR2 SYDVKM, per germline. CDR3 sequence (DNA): TGTGCCAGCACCCCCCTACTAGTAGTCTACGAGCAGTACTTC. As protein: CASTPLLVVYEQYF.

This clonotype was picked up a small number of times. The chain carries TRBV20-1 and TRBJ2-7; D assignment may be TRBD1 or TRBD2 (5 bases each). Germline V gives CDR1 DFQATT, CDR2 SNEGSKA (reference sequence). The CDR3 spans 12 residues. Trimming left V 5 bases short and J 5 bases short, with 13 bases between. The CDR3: CSARDQWDEQYF. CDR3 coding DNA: TGCAGTGCTCGGGACCAATGGGACGAGCAGTACTTC.